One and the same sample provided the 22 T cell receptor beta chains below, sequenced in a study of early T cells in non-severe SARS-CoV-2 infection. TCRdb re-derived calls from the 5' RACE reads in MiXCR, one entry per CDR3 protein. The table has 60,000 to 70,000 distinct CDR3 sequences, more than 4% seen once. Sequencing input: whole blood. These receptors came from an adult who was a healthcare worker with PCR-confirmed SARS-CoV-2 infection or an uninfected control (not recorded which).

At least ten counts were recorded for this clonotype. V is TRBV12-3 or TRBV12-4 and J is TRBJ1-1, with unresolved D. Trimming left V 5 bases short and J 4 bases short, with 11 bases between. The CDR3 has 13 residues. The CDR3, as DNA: TGTGCCAGCAGTGGGGATTGGGCCACTGAAGCTTTCTTT. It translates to CASSGDWATEAFF.

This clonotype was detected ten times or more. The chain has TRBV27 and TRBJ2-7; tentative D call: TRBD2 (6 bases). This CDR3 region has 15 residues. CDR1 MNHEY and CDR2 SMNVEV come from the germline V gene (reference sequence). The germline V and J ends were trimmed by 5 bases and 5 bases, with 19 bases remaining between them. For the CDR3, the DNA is TGTGCCAGCAGTATAAATCTAGCGTGGTCTAACGAGCAGTACTTC. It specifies CASSINLAWSNEQYF.

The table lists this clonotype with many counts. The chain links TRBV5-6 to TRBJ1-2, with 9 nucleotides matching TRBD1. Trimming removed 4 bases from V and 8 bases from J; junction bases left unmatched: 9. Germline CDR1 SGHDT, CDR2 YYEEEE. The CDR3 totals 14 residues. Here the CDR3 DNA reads TGTGCCAGCAGCCCGACAGGGGGGAATAGGGGCTACACCTTC. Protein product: CASSPTGGNRGYTF. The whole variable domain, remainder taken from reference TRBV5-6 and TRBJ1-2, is DAGVTQSPTHLIKTRGQQVTLRCSPKSGHDTVSWYQQALGQGPQFIFQYYEEEERQRGNFPDRFSGHQFPNYSSELNVNALLLGDSALYLCASSPTGGNRGYTFGSGTRLTVV.

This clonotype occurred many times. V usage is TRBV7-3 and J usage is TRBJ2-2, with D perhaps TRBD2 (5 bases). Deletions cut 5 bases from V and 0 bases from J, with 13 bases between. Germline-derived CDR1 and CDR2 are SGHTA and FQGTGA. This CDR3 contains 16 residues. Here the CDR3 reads CASSPRTHANTGELFF. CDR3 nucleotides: TGTGCCAGCAGCCCTCGGACTCACGCGAACACCGGGGAGCTGTTTTTT.

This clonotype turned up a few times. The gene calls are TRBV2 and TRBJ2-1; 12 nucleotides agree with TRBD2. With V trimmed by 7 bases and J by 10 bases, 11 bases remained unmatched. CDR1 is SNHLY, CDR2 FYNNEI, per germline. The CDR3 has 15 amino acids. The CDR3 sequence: CASTLLAGGIGEQFF. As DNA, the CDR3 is TGTGCCAGCACTCTACTAGCGGGAGGAATAGGCGAGCAGTTCTTC.

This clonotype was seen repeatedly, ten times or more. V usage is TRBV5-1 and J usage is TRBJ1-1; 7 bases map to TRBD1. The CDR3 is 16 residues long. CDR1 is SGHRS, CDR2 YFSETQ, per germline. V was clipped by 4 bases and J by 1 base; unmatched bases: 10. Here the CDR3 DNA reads TGCGCCAGCAGCCGATCGCCTACAGGGGAGAACACTGAAGCTTTCTTT. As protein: CASSRSPTGENTEAFF.

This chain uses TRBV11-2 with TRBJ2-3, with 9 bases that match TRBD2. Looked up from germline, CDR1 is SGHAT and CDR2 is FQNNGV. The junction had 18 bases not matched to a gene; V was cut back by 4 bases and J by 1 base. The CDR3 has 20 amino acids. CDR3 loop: CASSSRFQAGGPSRTDTQYF. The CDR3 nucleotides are TGTGCCAGCAGCTCCCGGTTCCAAGCGGGGGGCCCGAGCCGCACAGATACGCAGTATTTT.

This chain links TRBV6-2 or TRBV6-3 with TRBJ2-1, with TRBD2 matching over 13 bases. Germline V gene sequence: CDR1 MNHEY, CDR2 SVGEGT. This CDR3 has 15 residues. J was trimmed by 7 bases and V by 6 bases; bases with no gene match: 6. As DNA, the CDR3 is TGTGCCAGCAGAAATGGACTAGCGGGAGTGAATGAGCAGTTCTTC. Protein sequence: CASRNGLAGVNEQFF.

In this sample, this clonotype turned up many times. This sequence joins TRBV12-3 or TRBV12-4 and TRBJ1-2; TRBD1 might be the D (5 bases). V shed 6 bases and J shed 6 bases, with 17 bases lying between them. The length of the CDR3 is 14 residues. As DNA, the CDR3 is TGTGCCAGCAGCCAGCCCGGGAGGGGTAATGGCTACACCTTC. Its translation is CASSQPGRGNGYTF.

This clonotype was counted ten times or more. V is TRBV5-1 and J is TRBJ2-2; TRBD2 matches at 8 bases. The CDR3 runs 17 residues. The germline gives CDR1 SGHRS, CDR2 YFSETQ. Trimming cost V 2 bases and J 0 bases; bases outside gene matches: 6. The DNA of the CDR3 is TGCGCCAGCAGCTTCCGCCCTAGCGGGTCGAACACCGGGGAGCTGTTTTTT. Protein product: CASSFRPSGSNTGELFF.

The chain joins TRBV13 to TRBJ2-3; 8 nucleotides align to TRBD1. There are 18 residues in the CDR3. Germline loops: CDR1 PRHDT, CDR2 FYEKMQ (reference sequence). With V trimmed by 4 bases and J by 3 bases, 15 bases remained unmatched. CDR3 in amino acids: CASSSTGGLGIRTDTQYF. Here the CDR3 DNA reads TGTGCCAGCAGCTCCACAGGGGGTTTAGGTATAAGAACAGATACGCAGTATTTT.

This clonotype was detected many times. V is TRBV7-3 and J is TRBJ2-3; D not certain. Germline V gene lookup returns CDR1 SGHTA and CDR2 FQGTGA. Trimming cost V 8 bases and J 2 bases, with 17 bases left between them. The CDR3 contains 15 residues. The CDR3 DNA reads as TGTGCCAGCTGCCCCGGCTGTCAAACCACAGATACGCAGTATTTT. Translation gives CASCPGCQTTDTQYF.

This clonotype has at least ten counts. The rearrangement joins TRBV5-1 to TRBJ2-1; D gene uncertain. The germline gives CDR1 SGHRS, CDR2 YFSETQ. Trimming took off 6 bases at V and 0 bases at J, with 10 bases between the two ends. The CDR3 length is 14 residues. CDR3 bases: TGCGCCAGCACGCAAGCGAGCTCCTACAATGAGCAGTTCTTC. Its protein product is CASTQASSYNEQFF.

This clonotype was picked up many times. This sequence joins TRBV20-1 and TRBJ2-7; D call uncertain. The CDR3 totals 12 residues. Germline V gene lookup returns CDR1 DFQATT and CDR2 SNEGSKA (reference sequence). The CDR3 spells CRPSMGSDEQYF. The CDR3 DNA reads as TGCAGGCCCTCTATGGGATCCGACGAGCAGTACTTC.

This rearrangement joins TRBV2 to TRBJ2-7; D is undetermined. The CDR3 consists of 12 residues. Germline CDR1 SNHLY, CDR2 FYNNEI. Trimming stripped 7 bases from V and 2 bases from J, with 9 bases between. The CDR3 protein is CASNHETYEQYF. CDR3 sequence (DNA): TGTGCCAGCAACCACGAGACCTACGAGCAGTACTTC.

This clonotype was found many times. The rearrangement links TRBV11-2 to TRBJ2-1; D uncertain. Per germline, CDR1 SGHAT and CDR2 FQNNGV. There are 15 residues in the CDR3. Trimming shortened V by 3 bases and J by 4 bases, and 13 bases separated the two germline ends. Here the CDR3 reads CASSLRLFGYNEQFF. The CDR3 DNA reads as TGTGCCAGCAGCTTGAGACTCTTCGGTTACAATGAGCAGTTCTTC.

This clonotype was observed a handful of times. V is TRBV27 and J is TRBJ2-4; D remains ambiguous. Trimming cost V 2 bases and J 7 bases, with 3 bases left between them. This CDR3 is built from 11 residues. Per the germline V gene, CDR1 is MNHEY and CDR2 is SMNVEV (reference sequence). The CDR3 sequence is CASSLGNIQYF. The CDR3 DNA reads TGTGCCAGCAGTTTAGGGAACATTCAGTACTTC.

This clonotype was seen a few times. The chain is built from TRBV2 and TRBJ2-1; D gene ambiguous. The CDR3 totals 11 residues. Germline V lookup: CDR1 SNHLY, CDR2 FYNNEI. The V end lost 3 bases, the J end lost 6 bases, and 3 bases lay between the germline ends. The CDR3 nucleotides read TGTGCCAGCAGTGATGTCAATGAGCAGTTCTTC. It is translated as CASSDVNEQFF.

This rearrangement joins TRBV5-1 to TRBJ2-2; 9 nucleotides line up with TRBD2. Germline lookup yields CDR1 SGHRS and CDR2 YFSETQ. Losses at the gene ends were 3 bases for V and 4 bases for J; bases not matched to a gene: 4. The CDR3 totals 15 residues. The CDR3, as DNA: TGCGCCAGCAGCTCGACTAGCGGTTTCACCGGGGAGCTGTTTTTT. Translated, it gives CASSSTSGFTGELFF.

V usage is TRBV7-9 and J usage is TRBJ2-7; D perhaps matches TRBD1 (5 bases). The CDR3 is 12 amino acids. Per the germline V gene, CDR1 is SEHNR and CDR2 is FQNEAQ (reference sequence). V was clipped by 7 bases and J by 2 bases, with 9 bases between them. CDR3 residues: CASTQDTYEQYF. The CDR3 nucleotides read TGTGCCAGCACCCAGGACACCTACGAGCAGTACTTC.

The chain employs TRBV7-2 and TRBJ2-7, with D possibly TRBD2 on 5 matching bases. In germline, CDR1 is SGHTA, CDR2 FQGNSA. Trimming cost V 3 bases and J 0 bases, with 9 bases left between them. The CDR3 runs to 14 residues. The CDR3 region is CASSFGESSYEQYF. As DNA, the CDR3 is TGTGCCAGCAGCTTCGGGGAAAGCTCCTACGAGCAGTACTTC.

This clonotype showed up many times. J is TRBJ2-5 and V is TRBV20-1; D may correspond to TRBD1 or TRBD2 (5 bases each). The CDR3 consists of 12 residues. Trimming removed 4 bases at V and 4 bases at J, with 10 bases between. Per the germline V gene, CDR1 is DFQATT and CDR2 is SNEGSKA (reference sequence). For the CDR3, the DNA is TGCAGTGCTACTGGGACCACAGAGACCCAGTACTTC. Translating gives CSATGTTETQYF.